The source of this TCR beta chain is a study of T cells in Graves' hyperthyroidism and ophthalmopathy. It was RNA transcripts that yielded the amplified TCR beta CDR3 regions. RT-PCR in the first round (using the HTBI primer set) targeted the TCR CDR3. TCRdb ran MiXCR on the multiplex PCR reads and lists one entry per CDR3 protein. The sample includes more than 600,000 distinct CDR3 sequences, about 16% of them seen just once. The CDR3 spans 17 residues. Germline CDR1 LNHDA, CDR2 SQIVND (reference sequence). Losses at the gene ends were 1 base for V and 2 bases for J; bases not matched to a gene: 7. Those patients with uncontrolled infection, other autoimmune disease, pregnancy or lactation were excluded. The source of the PBMCs was roughly 10 ml of fresh peripheral blood. Turning to this clonotype: Antigen specificity is unknown.

Study-level points and caveats: Ophthalmopathy onset followed model prediction by a median roughly 6.5 months. Most thyroid clonotypes that were expanded above 0.001 also turned up in blood.

The sequenced sample was blood. The clonotype comes from a man younger than 30 with Graves' hyperthyroidism. The gene calls are TRBV19 and TRBJ2-1; 8 bases map to TRBD2. In DNA, the CDR3 is TGTGCCAGTAGTATAGTCGGGCTAGCGGGTGCCTACAATGAGCAGTTCTTC. Protein: CASSIVGLAGAYNEQFF.